This TCR beta chain was identified during a study of T cells in Graves' hyperthyroidism and ophthalmopathy. The CDR3 regions of TCR beta were amplified from RNA transcripts. Researchers ran a first-round RT-PCR on the TCR CDR3 using the HTBI primer set. TCRdb ran MiXCR on the multiplex PCR reads and lists one entry per CDR3 protein. The table shows under 450,000 distinct CDR3 sequences, with around a sixth occurring only once. This clonotype has ten or more counts. Its target is not known. The study, taken as a whole, reports: Among thyroid clonotypes expanded above 0.001, most also appeared in blood.

This CDR3 contains 14 residues. V was cut by 3 bases and J by 4 bases, with 9 bases left in between. The germline V gene has CDR1 PRHDT and CDR2 FYEKMQ (reference sequence). Among the patients, aged 18 to 65, hyperthyroidism was newly diagnosed and had lasted under 2 months. This receptor was identified in a woman under 30 with Graves' hyperthyroidism. This sequence joins TRBV13 and TRBJ2-2; no firm D call. Sequencing used blood. The CDR3: CASSLGGLTGELFF. The CDR3 bases are TGTGCCAGCAGCTTGGGCGGCCTCACCGGGGAGCTGTTTTTT.